Each of the 8 T cell receptor beta chains below was sequenced from the same sample in a study of T cell responses to AZD1222 COVID-19 vaccine. Generated by immunoSEQ multiplex PCR, the TCRdb table keeps only in-frame clones and is missing some. The top ten clones hold approximately 10% of a sample with 120,000 or so clones, roughly 87% of them seen once. The sequences come from peripheral blood, collected on day 0 of AZD1222 vaccination. These receptors came from an adult in good health.

The chain recombines TRBV2 with TRBJ1-2, with 10 bases fitting TRBD1. V lost 7 bases and J lost 1; bases outside the gene matches: 6. CDR3 length: 15 residues. Germline CDR1 SNHLY, CDR2 FYNNEI. The CDR3 DNA sequence: TGTGCCAGCATTCTAGGGACAGGGGATAACTATGGCTACACCTTC. It specifies CASILGTGDNYGYTF. The complete variable domain, with remaining parts taken from reference TRBV2 and TRBJ1-2, reads EPEVTQTPSHQVTQMGQEVILRCVPISNHLYFYWYRQILGQKVEFLVSFYNNEISEKSEIFDDQFSVERPDGSNFTLKIRSTKLEDSAMYFCASILGTGDNYGYTFGSGTRLTVV.

V usage is TRBV5-4 and J usage is TRBJ1-2, with 8 bases lining up with TRBD1. Trimming removed 5 bases from V and 6 bases from J; junction bases left unmatched: 6. The CDR3 is made up of 13 amino acids. Germline V CDR1 and CDR2: SGHNT, YYREEE (reference sequence). The CDR3 here is CASSFTGGHGYTF. DNA of the CDR3: TGTGCCAGCAGTTTCACAGGGGGGCATGGCTACACCTTC.

CDR3 nucleotides: TGCGCCAGCAGCTCCGGGACCTTGAATCAGCCCCAGCATTTT. It is translated as CASSSGTLNQPQHF. The chain uses TRBV5-1 and TRBJ1-5, with D possibly TRBD1 on 5 matching bases. V lost 3 bases and J 4 bases, leaving 11 bases between the germline ends. CDR3 length: 14 amino acids. Germline values: CDR1 SGHRS, CDR2 YFSETQ.

The chain uses TRBV19 and TRBJ2-2, with D possibly being TRBD1 or TRBD2 (5 bases each). CDR1 is LNHDA, CDR2 SQIVND, per germline (reference sequence). Between the trimmed V and J ends, which lost 3 bases and 4 bases, there was a span of 12 bases. The CDR3 loop spans 15 amino acids. Here the CDR3 reads CASSITGGTTGELFF. The DNA of the CDR3 is TGTGCCAGTAGTATTACAGGTGGGACCACCGGGGAGCTGTTTTTT. The complete variable domain, with remaining parts taken from reference TRBV19 and TRBJ2-2, reads DGGITQSPKYLFRKEGQNVTLSCEQNLNHDAMYWYRQDPGQGLRLIYYSQIVNDFQKGDIAEGYSVSREKKESFPLTVTSAQKNPTAFYLCASSITGGTTGELFFGEGSRLTVL.

The chain has TRBV6-5 and TRBJ2-5, with a possible D match to TRBD1 (6 bases). This CDR3 comprises 14 residues. CDR1 MNHEY and CDR2 SVGAGI come from the germline V gene. The V and J ends lost 2 bases and 7 bases respectively, with 14 bases between them. The CDR3 nucleotides read TGTGCCAGCAGTTACGCCCAGGGGTCAGGGACCCAGTACTTC. This codes for CASSYAQGSGTQYF.

The gene calls are TRBV7-2 and TRBJ2-5; unclear D gene. Trimming removed 4 bases at V and 2 bases at J, with 5 bases between. Germline V gene data show CDR1 as SGHTA and CDR2 as FQGNSA. This CDR3 region has 12 residues. The DNA for the CDR3 is TGTGCCAGCAGCTCCAGTCAAGAGACCCAGTACTTC. Translated: CASSSSQETQYF.

This chain joins TRBV6-5 and TRBJ2-3; 7 bases line up with TRBD1. The V gene's germline CDR1 is MNHEY and CDR2 SVGAGI. The CDR3 extends over 15 amino acids. With V trimmed by 6 bases and J by 0 bases, 6 bases remained unmatched. The CDR3 nucleotides are TGTGCCAGCAGCCAGACAGGGCTTAGCACAGATACGCAGTATTTT. This translates into CASSQTGLSTDTQYF.

The V call is TRBV7-5, the J call TRBJ1-2; the listed D gene, TRBD1, was not tested against the DNA. TRBV7-5 is shown as a pseudogene. The CDR3 has 15 amino acids. The CDR3 DNA reads as TGTGCCAGAAGCTTAGTCTGGACAGGGACTTATGGCTACACCTTC. Translating gives CARSLVWTGTYGYTF.